A single sample is the source of the 4 T cell receptor beta chains below, sequenced in a study of cytomegalovirus exposure and HLA in healthy donors. The primer mix had 60 Vbeta and 13 Jbeta primers. TCRdb's copy holds only in-frame clones and misses some; the assay was immunoSEQ multiplex PCR. The sample shows just over 150,000 clones, around four fifths of them seen only once. The sample taken for sequencing was PBMCs. These receptors were obtained from a young man in good health and CMV-seronegative.

V is TRBV7-2 and J is TRBJ2-7; 7 bases are shared with TRBD2. CDR3 size: 14 residues. V lost 0 bases to trimming and J lost 4 bases; unmatched junction nucleotides: 3. The germline gives CDR1 SGHTA, CDR2 FQGNSA. The CDR3 DNA follows: TGTGCCAGCAGCTTAGCGGGAGGGCCGTACGAGCAGTACTTC. This codes for CASSLAGGPYEQYF.

The chain employs TRBV4-1 and TRBJ2-1, with 7 bases matching TRBD1. The V segment lost 0 bases and the J segment 6 bases; nucleotides outside the gene matches: 2. Germline V CDR1 and CDR2: MGHRA, YSYEKL. This CDR3 region has 14 residues. The CDR3 region is CASSQEQGVNEQFF. For the CDR3, the DNA is TGCGCCAGCAGCCAAGAGCAGGGGGTCAATGAGCAGTTCTTC.

J is TRBJ1-1 and V is TRBV19; no definite D call. V shed 3 bases and J shed 0 bases, with 17 bases lying between them. This CDR3 region has 17 residues. CDR1 LNHDA and CDR2 SQIVND come from the germline V gene (reference sequence). The CDR3 spells CASSIRTSRRLNTEAFF. In DNA form, the CDR3 reads TGTGCCAGTAGTATCCGGACTAGTCGGCGGTTGAACACTGAAGCTTTCTTT.

CDR3 bases: TGCGCCAGCAGCGTGGGACAGGGGGACACTGAAGCTTTCTTT. Translated: CASSVGQGDTEAFF. The rearrangement joins TRBV5-1 to TRBJ1-1; 11 positions agree with TRBD1. The junction had 2 bases not matched to a gene; V was cut back by 4 bases and J by 3 bases. This CDR3 has 14 residues. Germline CDR1 SGHRS, CDR2 YFSETQ.